This T cell receptor (beta chain) was found in a study of OX40 agonist ivuxolimab in advanced cancers. On the study more broadly: Treatment received earlier with anti-PD-1, anti-PD-L1 or anti-CTLA-4 agents was allowed, and under 50% had some.

Study outcomes and limitations: Blood T cells, both CD4+ and CD8+, expanded clonally by week 6 at 0.1 to 3.0 mg/kg. Part of the nonresponder group also had normalized T-cell clonal expansion that was low.

Libraries were prepared by immunoSEQ multiplex PCR; TCRdb keeps only in-frame clonotypes and omits some of them. The sample has over 60,000 clones; around 94% are singletons. This clone was detected only a few times. The antigen remains unidentified. The J segment lost 5 bases and the V segment lost 6 bases, leaving 2 bases of the junction unmatched. The germline gives CDR1 LNHDA, CDR2 SQIVND (reference sequence). The CDR3 is made up of 12 amino acids. The sequencing here drew on CD4+ or CD8+ T cells sorted from blood, taken in a trial of the OX40 agonist ivuxolimab. The clonotype comes from an adult with an advanced solid tumor such as melanoma, head and neck, liver or kidney cancer. The chain combines TRBV19 with TRBJ2-7; 9 bases line up with TRBD1. CDR3 coding DNA: TGTGCCAGTAGACAGGGGGCGAACGAGCAGTACTTC. It codes for CASRQGANEQYF.